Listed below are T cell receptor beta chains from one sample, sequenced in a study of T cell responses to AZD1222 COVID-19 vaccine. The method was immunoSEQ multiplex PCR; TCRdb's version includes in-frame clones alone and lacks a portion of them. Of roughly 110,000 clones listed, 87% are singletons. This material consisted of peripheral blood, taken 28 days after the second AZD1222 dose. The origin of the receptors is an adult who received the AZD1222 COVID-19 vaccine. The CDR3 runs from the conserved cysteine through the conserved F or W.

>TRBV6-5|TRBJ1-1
CASSPGGGLNTEAFF
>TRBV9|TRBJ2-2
CASSFRGSTGELFF
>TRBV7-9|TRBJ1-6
CASSLAVNSPLHF
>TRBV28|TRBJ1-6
CASIGTYNSPLHF
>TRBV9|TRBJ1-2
CASSSWGNYGYTF
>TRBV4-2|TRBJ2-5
CASSQEGQSAETQYF
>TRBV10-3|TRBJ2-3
CASRQTHWPDTQYF
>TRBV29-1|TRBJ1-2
CSVDSYGYTF
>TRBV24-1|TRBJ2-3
CATSAQSFSTDTQYF
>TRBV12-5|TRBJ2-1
CASGLGDRGSSYNEQFF
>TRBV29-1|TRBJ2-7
CSVLLASSYEQYF
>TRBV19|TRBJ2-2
CASSSLAGAMNTGELFF
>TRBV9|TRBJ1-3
CASSAGLSGNTIYF
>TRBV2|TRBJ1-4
CASGTKPNEKLFF
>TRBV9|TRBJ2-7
CASAPDGDWLSYEQYF
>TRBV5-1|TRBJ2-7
CASSLADSPYEQYF
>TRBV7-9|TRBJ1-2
CASSLSGPYGYTF
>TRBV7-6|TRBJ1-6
CASSWDLGNSPLHF
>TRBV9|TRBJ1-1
CASSPGQGRAEAFF
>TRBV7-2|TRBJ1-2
CASSLSRDRGYGGYTF
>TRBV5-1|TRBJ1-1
CASSAGQNTEAFF
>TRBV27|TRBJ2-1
CASSDTFGEQFF
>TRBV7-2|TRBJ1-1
CASSLEMASRAFF
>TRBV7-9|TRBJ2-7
CASSSLSEQYF
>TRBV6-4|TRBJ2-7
CASGGGGPHEQYF
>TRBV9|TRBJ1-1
CASSVLGFGGEAFF
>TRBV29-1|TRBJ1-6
CSGSLASRNSPLHF
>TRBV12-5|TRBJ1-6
CASGGGQMNSPLHF
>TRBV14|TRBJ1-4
CASSLGRLKLFF
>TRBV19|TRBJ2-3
CASSPTRGRSTDTQYF
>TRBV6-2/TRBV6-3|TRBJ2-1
CASSPPGGWDEQFF
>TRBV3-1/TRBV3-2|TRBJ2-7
CASSQDRYEQYF
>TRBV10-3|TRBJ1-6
CAIRSDRTVPYNSPLHF
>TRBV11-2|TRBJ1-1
CASSGLGGTEAFF
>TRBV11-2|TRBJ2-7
CASSFGQGDYEQYF
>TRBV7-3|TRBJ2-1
CASSLKGNEQFF
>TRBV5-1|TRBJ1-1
CASSWGRANTEAFF